The rows below give T cell receptor beta chains drawn from one sample of a study of T cells in tuberculosis. This table comes from immunoSEQ multiplex PCR, and its TCRdb copy is limited to in-frame clones, with some not included. This table holds approximately 34,000 clones, approximately 90% found once. Source: PBMCs, taken at tuberculosis diagnosis. These receptors all come from an adult with tuberculosis. CDR3s include the opening cysteine and the closing phenylalanine or tryptophan. The D gene is left open where the match is weak. Clone size is shown for a subset of rows, as once, few, many or a class of expanded clone.

16 | TRBJ2-2 | NA | NA | TRBV5-8 | TGTGCCAGCATCCCCCCTACCGGTCCGAACACCGGGGAGCTGTTTTTT | CASIPPTGPNTGELFF
14 | TRBJ2-1 | TRBD2 | NA | TRBV6-4 | TGTGCCAGCAGTCCAAGCGGGGGGAACAATGAGCAGTTCTTC | CASSPSGGNNEQFF
10 | TRBJ2-1 | NA | once | TRBV30 | TGTGCCTGGAGTCAGGGGCCTCAGTTCTTC | CAWSQGPQFF
15 | TRBJ2-7 | TRBD1 | NA | TRBV9 | TGTGCCAGCAGCCCGGGGAACAGGGGATCTCACGAGCAGTACTTC | CASSPGNRGSHEQYF
13 | TRBJ2-4 | NA | NA | TRBV2 | TGTGCTACCAAGCTGGGGACAAAAAACATTCAGTACTTC | CATKLGTKNIQYF
19 | TRBJ1-1 | TRBD1 | NA | TRBV7-6 | TGTGCCAGCAGCTTAGGTTCCTCGGTGACAGGGGGCACAAACACTGAAGCTTTCTTT | CASSLGSSVTGGTNTEAFF
14 | TRBJ1-2 | TRBD1 | NA | TRBV15 | TGTGCCACCAGTACGGACAGGGGGTCCTATGGCTACACCTTC | CATSTDRGSYGYTF
15 | TRBJ2-5 | TRBD1 | NA | TRBV11-2 | TGTGCCAGCAGCCCCAGGGGGTGGATTGGAGAGACCCAGTACTTC | CASSPRGWIGETQYF
12 | TRBJ1-2 | TRBD1 | NA | TRBV6-5 | TGTGCCAGCAGTTACGACAGGGATGGCTACACCTTC | CASSYDRDGYTF
17 | TRBJ2-5 | TRBD2 | NA | TRBV28 | TGTGCCAGCAGTTTTATCATTGGGGCGGGGGGCTTGAAGACCCAGTACTTC | CASSFIIGAGGLKTQYF
16 | TRBJ2-1 | NA | NA | TRBV7-8 | TGTGCCAGCAGCTTAGGTCTGCGGGGAGTTTACAATGAGCAGTTCTTC | CASSLGLRGVYNEQFF
15 | TRBJ1-1 | TRBD1 | once | TRBV4-3 | TGCGCCAGCAGCCAATCCGACAGGGAAAACACTGAAGCTTTCTTT | CASSQSDRENTEAFF
13 | TRBJ1-2 | TRBD1 | NA | TRBV6-5 | TGTGCCAGCAGTGAGGGACAGGGGTATGGCTACACCTTC | CASSEGQGYGYTF
13 | TRBJ2-5 | NA | NA | TRBV27 | TGTGCCAGCAGTTTGAGAGCGAAAGAGACCCAGTACTTC | CASSLRAKETQYF
14 | TRBJ1-2 | NA | NA | TRBV7-8 | TGTGCCAGCAGCTTACTGAACGGTCCTTATGGCTACACCTTC | CASSLLNGPYGYTF
11 | TRBJ2-2 | NA | few | TRBV5-6 | TGTGCCAGCAGCCTGGGTAGGGAGCTGTTTTTT | CASSLGRELFF
14 | TRBJ2-1 | NA | NA | TRBV2 | TGTGCCAGCAGCTCGGACGGGGTCTACAATGAGCAGTTCTTC | CASSSDGVYNEQFF
14 | TRBJ2-5 | TRBD1 | NA | TRBV5-1 | TGCGCCAGCAGCACAACAGGGGGCCAAGAGACCCAGTACTTC | CASSTTGGQETQYF
12 | TRBJ1-1 | TRBD1 | NA | TRBV10-2 | TGCGCCAGCAGAGACAGGGCACCTGAAGCTTTCTTT | CASRDRAPEAFF
15 | TRBJ2-1 | TRBD1 | NA | TRBV7-2 | TGTGCCAGCAGCTTAGAGGGACAGATCCCCAATGAGCAGTTCTTC | CASSLEGQIPNEQFF
14 | TRBJ2-7 | NA | NA | TRBV4-2 | TGTGCCAGCAGCCAATACACGACCCGGGGCGAGCAGTACTTC | CASSQYTTRGEQYF
12 | TRBJ2-5 | TRBD2 | NA | TRBV6-6 | TGTGCCAGCAGCAACGGGGGGGAGACCCAGTACTTC | CASSNGGETQYF
13 | TRBJ1-3 | NA | NA | TRBV30 | TGTGCCTGGCGCCACAAATCTGGAAACACCATATATTTT | CAWRHKSGNTIYF
13 | TRBJ2-4 | TRBD1 | once | TRBV10-2 | TGCGCCAGCAGTGATCCTGACAGGGCCATTCAGTACTTC | CASSDPDRAIQYF
14 | TRBJ1-5 | TRBD1 | NA | TRBV29-1 | TGCAGCGTTGGGCAGGGGGCTACCAATCAACCCCAGCATTTT | CSVGQGATNQPQHF
14 | TRBJ1-4 | NA | once | TRBV2 | TGTGCCAGCAGGGGGCTCAAAGCTAATGAAAAACTGTTTTTT | CASRGLKANEKLFF
13 | TRBJ2-1 | NA | NA | TRBV9 | TGTGCCAGCAGCGAGACAGGAAACCAAGAGCAGTTCTTC | CASSETGNQEQFF
15 | TRBJ2-3 | NA | NA | TRBV5-1 | TGCGCCAGCTTCGAGGGCCAATACAACACAGATACGCAGTATTTT | CASFEGQYNTDTQYF
15 | TRBJ2-2 | NA | NA | TRBV11-2 | TGTGCCAGCAGCTCCTCTGCTAGCATTGTGAGGGAGCTGTTTTTT | CASSSSASIVRELFF
13 | TRBJ1-2 | NA | NA | TRBV10-1 | TGCGCCAGCAGTGAGAATATGGTCGGGGGCTACACCTTC | CASSENMVGGYTF
13 | TRBJ1-1 | NA | NA | TRBV29-1 | TGCAGCGTTCGTGGCAGGCCGAGCGGTGAAGCTTTCTTT | CSVRGRPSGEAFF
11 | TRBJ2-7 | NA | NA | TRBV2 | TGTGCCAGCAGTGTGGGGGACATCCAGTACTTC | CASSVGDIQYF
14 | TRBJ1-5 | NA | NA | TRBV6-5 | TGTGCCAGCAGTTCAGGGCAAAGCAATCAGCCCCAGCATTTT | CASSSGQSNQPQHF
17 | TRBJ2-1 | TRBD1 | NA | TRBV5-1 | TGCGCCAGCAGCTACGGGACAGGGGTAATCGAGAGGAATGAGCAGTTCTTC | CASSYGTGVIERNEQFF
13 | TRBJ1-2 | NA | NA | TRBV29-1 | TGCAGCGTTGAAGATCGCCCAGATTATGGCTACACCTTC | CSVEDRPDYGYTF
16 | TRBJ2-1 | TRBD1 | NA | TRBV10-1 | TGCGCCAGCAGTGAGCCTGGACAGGGAAAATACAATGAGCAGTTCTTC | CASSEPGQGKYNEQFF
13 | TRBJ1-1 | NA | few | TRBV5-4 | TGTGCCAGCAGCTTACGGGGTCGCACTGAAGCTTTCTTT | CASSLRGRTEAFF
15 | TRBJ2-2 | NA | NA | TRBV29-1 | TGCAGCGTTAAGGGACGGGGGAGCCTAGATAGGGAGCTGTTTTTT | CSVKGRGSLDRELFF
16 | TRBJ1-3 | NA | NA | TRBV5-1 | TGCGCCAGCAGCTTGGTTGGCCGAACATCTGGAAACACCATATATTTT | CASSLVGRTSGNTIYF
15 | TRBJ2-7 | TRBD1 | NA | TRBV6-6 | TGTGCCAGCAGTTACGGGGACAGGCCGGCGGACGAGCAGTACTTC | CASSYGDRPADEQYF
14 | TRBJ2-2 | NA | NA | TRBV4-2 | TGTGCCAGCAGCACAGTAACCGAGAACGGGGAGCTGTTTTTT | CASSTVTENGELFF
15 | TRBJ1-5 | NA | NA | TRBV6-5 | TGTGCCAGCAGGCTACAGCCCTATAGCAATCAGCCCCAGCATTTT | CASRLQPYSNQPQHF
19 | TRBJ1-3 | TRBD1 | NA | TRBV4-1 | TGCGCCAGCAGCTCTGAACCCGGAGGACAGGGTCAATCGGGAAACACCATATATTTT | CASSSEPGGQGQSGNTIYF
13 | TRBJ1-1 | TRBD1 | NA | TRBV11-2 | TGTGCCAGCAGTCGGGACAGGAACACTGAAGCTTTCTTT | CASSRDRNTEAFF
14 | TRBJ2-5 | TRBD1 | NA | TRBV6-5 | TGTGCCAGCAGTAAACAGGGGAATGGAGAGACCCAGTACTTC | CASSKQGNGETQYF
16 | TRBJ2-1 | TRBD2 | NA | TRBV5-1 | TGCGCCAGCAGCGACTCTCTGGGGGGGTCCTACAATGAGCAGTTCTTC | CASSDSLGGSYNEQFF
16 | TRBJ2-7 | TRBD2 | NA | TRBV9 | TGTGCCAGCAGCACCCAGGGAGGGGCTCCCTCCTACGAGCAGTACTTC | CASSTQGGAPSYEQYF
15 | TRBJ2-1 | TRBD2 | few | TRBV6-4 | TGTGCCAGCAGTGACTCTAGCGGGGGGGCCAATGAGCAGTTCTTC | CASSDSSGGANEQFF
13 | TRBJ2-1 | NA | NA | TRBV10-3 | TGTGCCGCTGGGGCTCGGCAAAACAATGAGCAGTTCTTC | CAAGARQNNEQFF
14 | TRBJ2-1 | NA | NA | TRBV6-1 | TGTGCCAGCAGTGAAGCACGGGAGACGGATGAGCAGTTCTTC | CASSEARETDEQFF
16 | TRBJ2-1 | TRBD1 | NA | TRBV2 | TGTGCCAGCAGTGAAGCTAGGGACAGGGTAATCAATGAGCAGTTCTTC | CASSEARDRVINEQFF
18 | TRBJ2-3 | NA | once | TRBV7-3 | TGTGCCAGCAGCTCCGACCCCCCCGGAGGGGGGGGCGCAGATACGCAGTATTTT | CASSSDPPGGGGADTQYF
15 | TRBJ2-5 | TRBD1 | NA | TRBV4-1 | TGCGCCAGCAGCCACGGTGGACAGGGCTTGGGGACCCAGTACTTC | CASSHGGQGLGTQYF
15 | TRBJ1-4 | NA | NA | TRBV30 | TGTGCCTGGACCACTGGAATGGGGGCGAAGGAAAAACTGTTTTTT | CAWTTGMGAKEKLFF
15 | TRBJ2-5 | TRBD1 | NA | TRBV19 | TGTGCCAGTAGTTTAGGACAGGGGGCGAGAGAGACCCAGTACTTC | CASSLGQGARETQYF
14 | TRBJ1-5 | NA | NA | TRBV11-2 | TGTGCCAGCAGCGGGCAAGAAGGCAATCAGCCCCAGCATTTT | CASSGQEGNQPQHF
11 | TRBJ2-1 | NA | once | TRBV20-1 | TGCAGTGCTAGGGGCCACAATGAGCAGTTCTTC | CSARGHNEQFF
15 | TRBJ1-5 | NA | NA | TRBV30 | TGTGCCTGGTCCTCAGGAGGGAGGCGCAATCAGCCCCAGCATTTT | CAWSSGGRRNQPQHF
14 | TRBJ2-4 | NA | NA | TRBV9 | TGTGCCAGCAGCGTAGACGGGAACTGGGACATTCAGTACTTC | CASSVDGNWDIQYF
19 | TRBJ2-6 | TRBD1 | NA | TRBV2 | TGTGCCAGCAGCGCCAGGGGGCCACTTGAGATTTCCGCGGCCAACGTCCTGACTTTC | CASSARGPLEISAANVLTF